The present T cell receptor (beta chain) was sequenced within a study of T cells in Graves' hyperthyroidism and ophthalmopathy. Study details: Blood was drawn when the patient was first diagnosed and still untreated. Study-wide findings and caveats: Ophthalmopathy, as predicted by the model, came a median approximately 5.9 months after the prediction. A model of 13 V-J pairs discriminated ophthalmopathy from stable hyperthyroidism.

Comments on this clonotype: What it binds is not known.

RNA transcripts were the template for amplifying TCR beta CDR3 regions. In the first-round RT-PCR of the TCR CDR3, the HTBI primer set was used. TCRdb re-derived calls from the multiplex PCR reads in MiXCR, one entry per CDR3 protein. The table has hundreds of thousands of distinct CDR3 sequences, approximately 16% seen once. Diagnoses were made from clinical symptoms, serum measures (thyroxine and TRAb), thyroid ultrasound and orbital computed tomography. This TCR derives from a woman in her forties with Graves' ophthalmopathy. Sequencing was done on a sample of blood.

The DNA for the CDR3 is TGTGCCACCGGATCTGGGGCCAACGTCCTGACTTTC. Translation: CATGSGANVLTF. This chain connects TRBV28 to TRBJ2-6; D gene unclear. V lost 10 bases and J 1 base, leaving 5 bases between the germline ends. The CDR3 spans 12 residues. Germline values: CDR1 MDHEN, CDR2 SYDVKM.